Shown below are 27 T cell receptor beta chains from a single sample sequenced in a study of blood T cell repertoires in COVID-19. Repertoires were generated with immunoSEQ multiplex PCR, while TCRdb's copy carries only in-frame clones and drops some. The sample has 130,000 or so clones, approximately 90% seen once. Sequencing was done on a sample of peripheral blood. Receptor source: a man in his 60s with COVID-19, enrolled during active disease.

This clone was counted a few times. The junction departs from germline at one end; a sequencing error may be responsible. The chain recombines TRBV2 with TRBJ1-2; tentative D call: TRBD1 (6 bases). Looked up from germline, CDR1 is SNHLY and CDR2 is FYNNEI. CDR3 length: 15 amino acids. As DNA, the CDR3 is TGTGCCAGCAGGGAAGACCGACAGGCCTTAGGCGTCTACACCTTC. As protein: CASREDRQALGVYTF.

This chain connects TRBV7-2 to TRBJ2-1; 8 bases match TRBD2. The CDR3 is made up of 15 amino acids. Germline V gene data show CDR1 as SGHTA and CDR2 as FQGNSA. The V gene end was trimmed by 3 bases and the J gene end by 3 bases; junction bases not matched to a gene: 4. The chain's CDR3 is CASSLTSAFYNEQFF. CDR3 coding DNA: TGTGCCAGCAGCTTGACTAGCGCGTTCTACAATGAGCAGTTCTTC.

The CDR3: CASSEAGGPNEQFF. The DNA of the CDR3 is TGTGCCAGCAGCGAAGCGGGGGGGCCCAATGAGCAGTTCTTC. The chain couples TRBV4-2 to TRBJ2-1; 10 bases map to TRBD2. The CDR3 is made up of 14 amino acids. Germline loops: CDR1 LGHNA, CDR2 YNFKEQ. Trimming took 5 bases from V and 6 from J; bases not matched to a gene: 4.

The rearrangement joins TRBV28 to TRBJ1-5; D unresolved. Germline-derived CDR1 and CDR2 are MDHEN and SYDVKM. CDR3 length: 12 amino acids. Deletions cut 6 bases from V and 7 bases from J, with 10 bases between. DNA for the CDR3: TGTGCCAGCAGGTTGGGAGGCCAGCCCCAGCATTTT. It encodes CASRLGGQPQHF.

The chain links TRBV15 to TRBJ2-5; TRBD2 agrees at 11 bases. The germline V gene encodes CDR1 LNHNV and CDR2 YYDKDF (reference sequence). The J segment lost 7 bases and the V segment lost 3 bases, leaving 10 bases of the junction unmatched. The CDR3 length is 16 residues. CDR3 protein: CATSSTRTSGRGTQYF. As DNA, the CDR3 is TGTGCCACCAGCAGCACTAGGACTAGCGGGCGAGGGACCCAGTACTTC.

This clone was observed a handful of times. The chain links TRBV11-1 to TRBJ1-2, with 7 bases fitting TRBD1. There are 15 residues in the CDR3. Germline V gene sequence: CDR1 SGHAT, CDR2 FQDESV (reference sequence). After removal of 4 bases from V and 4 bases from J, the junction contained 9 bases not matched to a gene. The CDR3 loop is CASSSRQGNIYGYTF. The CDR3 coding sequence is TGTGCCAGCAGCTCTCGACAGGGTAATATCTATGGCTACACCTTC.

The chain recombines TRBV11-2 with TRBJ1-3, with a weak D call TRBD1 (6 bases). The CDR3 runs 14 residues. V lost 5 bases, J lost 2 bases, and 10 bases lay in between. CDR1 and CDR2 (germline): SGHAT, FQNNGV. The CDR3 sequence: CASSPRQAGNTIYF. CDR3 coding DNA: TGTGCCAGCAGCCCCCGACAGGCTGGAAACACCATATATTTT.

The V gene is TRBV7-8, the J gene TRBJ2-7, with D tentatively TRBD1 (5 bases). The CDR3 length is 13 residues. Trimming removed 1 base from V and 9 bases from J, with 13 bases in between. Germline lookup yields CDR1 SGHVS and CDR2 FQNEAQ. The CDR3 loop reads CASSLVDTWGQYF. The CDR3 DNA is TGTGCCAGCAGCTTAGTGGACACCTGGGGGCAGTACTTC.

This clone was found a few times. This chain connects TRBV11-2 to TRBJ1-3; D possibly corresponds to TRBD1 (5 bases). The V and J ends lost 7 bases and 1 base respectively, with 20 bases between them. The germline gives CDR1 SGHAT, CDR2 FQNNGV. The CDR3 consists of 17 residues. CDR3 in amino acids: CASTSRRQGVSGNTIYF. The DNA for the CDR3 is TGTGCCAGCACCTCACGGCGGCAGGGTGTATCTGGAAACACCATATATTTT.

This clone was seen only once. The genes are TRBV5-1 and TRBJ1-1; D might be TRBD1 (5 bases). The CDR3 consists of 13 residues. V dropped 1 base and J dropped 13 bases, with 17 bases sitting between them. CDR1 and CDR2 from the germline V gene are SGHRS and YFSETQ. The CDR3 DNA follows: TGCGCCAGCAGCTTGCAAGTTGGGGGGATGGATTTCTTT. This translates into CASSLQVGGMDFF.

This CDR3 reads CATSDPGGAVTGELFF. CDR3 nucleotide sequence: TGTGCCACCAGTGATCCCGGGGGGGCGGTCACCGGGGAGCTGTTTTTT. The chain joins TRBV24-1 to TRBJ2-2; 8 positions match TRBD2. The germline gives CDR1 KGHDR, CDR2 SFDVKD. The V gene end was trimmed by 3 bases and the J gene end by 4 bases; junction bases not matched to a gene: 6. The CDR3 spans 16 residues.

The V call is TRBV7-9, the J call TRBJ2-1; possible D gene TRBD2, 5 bases. This CDR3 has 14 amino acids. Trimming left V 4 bases short and J 6 bases short, with 13 bases between. The germline V gene has CDR1 SEHNR and CDR2 FQNEAQ (reference sequence). The CDR3 loop reads CASSSTRTVNEQFF. The CDR3 DNA sequence: TGTGCCAGCAGCTCGACGAGGACTGTCAATGAGCAGTTCTTC.

V usage is TRBV7-2 and J usage is TRBJ1-2, with a weak D call TRBD1 (6 bases). This CDR3 has 13 residues. Trimming cost V 6 bases and J 8 bases, with 16 bases left between them. CDR1 and CDR2 from the germline V gene are SGHTA and FQGNSA. For the CDR3, the DNA is TGTGCCAGCAGTCCTACAGGGAATTCCGGCTACACCTTC. This sequence encodes CASSPTGNSGYTF.

This sequence joins TRBV9 and TRBJ1-1; D not certain. The CDR3 has 14 residues. Germline V gene lookup returns CDR1 SGDLS and CDR2 YYNGEE. Trimming took 4 bases from V and 1 from J, leaving 11 bases between them. CDR3 amino acids: CASSQLPGNTEAFF. DNA for the CDR3: TGTGCCAGCAGCCAGTTGCCAGGGAACACTGAAGCTTTCTTT.

The chain carries TRBV6-4 and TRBJ2-6, with 10 nucleotides matching TRBD1. This CDR3 has 18 residues. Germline CDR1 is MRHNA and CDR2 is SNTAGT. The V gene end was trimmed by 3 bases and the J gene end by 1 base; junction bases not matched to a gene: 6. The CDR3 nucleotides read TGTGCCAGCAGTGATACCGGGGACAGGGGTTCTGGGGCCAACGTCCTGACTTTC. It yields the protein CASSDTGDRGSGANVLTF.

The chain employs TRBV6-5 and TRBJ1-5; D unclear. Germline CDR1 MNHEY, CDR2 SVGAGI. V shed 6 bases and J shed 10 bases, with 7 bases lying between them. The CDR3 runs 10 residues. The CDR3 here is CASRVRPQHF. In nucleotides, the CDR3 is TGTGCCAGCAGGGTGAGACCCCAGCATTTT.

This clone was found once. The chain combines TRBV11-2 with TRBJ1-2; D is unclear. The CDR3 totals 13 residues. Germline V lookup: CDR1 SGHAT, CDR2 FQNNGV. Trimming stripped 5 bases from V and 2 bases from J, with 9 bases between. This CDR3 reads CASSLSRNYGYTF. The CDR3 bases are TGTGCCAGCAGCCTTTCGAGGAACTATGGCTACACCTTC.

V gene TRBV6-5 combines with J gene TRBJ2-1, with a weak D call TRBD2 (6 bases). Germline V gene sequence: CDR1 MNHEY, CDR2 SVGAGI. This CDR3 is built from 15 residues. The V end lost 7 bases, the J end lost 3 bases, and 16 bases lay between the germline ends. For the CDR3, the DNA is TGTGCCAGCACCCAAGGACGGGGGAGCTACAATGAGCAGTTCTTC. Translation: CASTQGRGSYNEQFF.

This clone was seen more than once but under ten times. CDR3 sequence reads: CAWRTDRNGNTIYF. In DNA, the CDR3 is TGTGCCTGGAGAACCGACAGGAATGGAAACACCATATATTTT. This sequence joins TRBV30 and TRBJ1-3; tentatively, D is TRBD1 (6 bases). In germline, CDR1 is GTSNPN, CDR2 SVGIG (reference sequence). The germline V and J ends were trimmed by 3 bases and 3 bases, with 12 bases remaining between them. The CDR3 has 14 amino acids.

Concerning this clone itself: The same CDR3 arises from other DNA sequences in this sample as well. The V and J genes are TRBV19 and TRBJ1-1, with 7 bases identical to TRBD1. CDR1 and CDR2 from the germline V gene are LNHDA and SQIVND (reference sequence). The length of the CDR3 is 14 residues. The V and J ends lost 3 bases and 4 bases, in that order; junction bases with no gene match: 5. CDR3 DNA: TGTGCCAGTAGTATCGGGGCAGGGGGCACTGAAGCTTTCTTT. Its protein is CASSIGAGGTEAFF.

This clone turned up a few times. The chain links TRBV15 to TRBJ2-4; D perhaps matches TRBD2 (6 bases). The germline V gene has CDR1 LNHNV and CDR2 YYDKDF (reference sequence). The CDR3 is made up of 15 amino acids. Trimming took 3 bases from V and 3 from J, leaving 12 bases between them. CDR3 coding DNA: TGTGCCACCAGCAGTCCCTACGGGGGCAAAAACATTCAGTACTTC. Translation: CATSSPYGGKNIQYF.

This chain connects TRBV28 to TRBJ1-5; TRBD1 agrees at 7 bases. V shed 2 bases and J 6 bases; nucleotides not matched to a gene: 7. This CDR3 is 15 amino acids long. CDR1 is MDHEN and CDR2 is SYDVKM in the germline V gene. CDR3 DNA sequence: TGTGCCAGCAGTTTAGACAGGGTAAGGGGTCAGCCCCAGCATTTT. It specifies CASSLDRVRGQPQHF.

In DNA form, the CDR3 reads TGTGCCAGCAGCTTAGACGGACAGGGCGCCCAGCATTTT. It encodes CASSLDGQGAQHF. The chain uses TRBV7-2 and TRBJ1-5, with TRBD1 identical over 8 bases. Trimming at V came to 1 base and at J to 11 bases, leaving 4 bases not matched to a gene. CDR3 length equals 13 residues. Germline values: CDR1 SGHTA, CDR2 FQGNSA.

J is TRBJ2-7 and V is TRBV12-3 or TRBV12-4; a weak D match, TRBD1 (5 bases). This CDR3 comprises 13 residues. V lost 6 bases and J 2 bases, leaving 11 bases between the germline ends. The CDR3 loop is CASSGSRAYEQYF. Here the CDR3 DNA reads TGTGCCAGCAGCGGTTCCAGGGCCTACGAGCAGTACTTC.

This clone came up a few times. The chain combines TRBV24-1 with TRBJ1-5; D might be TRBD1 (5 bases). From germline, CDR1 is KGHDR and CDR2 SFDVKD. The CDR3 covers 16 residues. The V end lost 4 bases, the J end lost 3 bases, and 15 bases lay between the germline ends. The CDR3 DNA is TGTGCCACCAGTGACTCTCGCCGGGGGAACAATCAGCCCCAGCATTTT. It translates to CATSDSRRGNNQPQHF.

V is TRBV5-1 and J is TRBJ1-4; perhaps TRBD1 as D (6 bases). The V gene lost 0 bases and the J gene lost 7 bases, with 16 bases spanning the gap. The CDR3 sequence is 16 residues long. The germline V gene encodes CDR1 SGHRS and CDR2 YFSETQ. The DNA for the CDR3 is TGCGCCAGCAGCTTGGGGTCACAGGGCCGAGGTGAAAAACTGTTTTTT. Its translation is CASSLGSQGRGEKLFF.

The chain couples TRBV11-2 to TRBJ2-7; the D gene is possibly TRBD2 (5 bases). CDR1 is SGHAT and CDR2 is FQNNGV in the germline V gene. Trimming stripped 3 bases from V and 0 bases from J, with 15 bases between. This CDR3 is built from 16 residues. The CDR3 DNA is TGTGCCAGCAGCTTTTCGGTAGCGCTCAGCTCCTACGAGCAGTACTTC. Translated: CASSFSVALSSYEQYF.